This is a list of T cell receptor beta chains from one sample in a study of control samples from healthy donors and cancer patients. The repertoire was sequenced with immunoSEQ multiplex PCR; TCRdb's copy has only in-frame clones and lacks some. Of roughly 80,000 clones listed, roughly 90% are singletons. Sequencing was carried out using blood. The origin of the receptors is a man aged 50-60 years in good health. Both conserved end residues are part of each CDR3. The order of the fields is V gene, J gene, CDR3 length, D gene, clone size, CDR3 protein, CDR3 DNA. A D gene is named only where the DNA matches it firmly. Rows may omit the clone size; those that give it use once, few, many or a size class.

TRBV10-3	TRBJ1-6	14	NA	NA	CAISDDTWGSPLHF	TGTGCCATCAGTGATGACACCTGGGGTTCACCCCTCCACTTT
TRBV6-1	TRBJ2-3	15	NA	once	CASSEIGGPTHTQYF	TGTGCCAGCAGTGAGATAGGGGGGCCGACGCATACGCAGTATTTT
TRBV28	TRBJ1-6	16	NA	NA	CASRFGRNSYNSPLHF	TGTGCCAGCAGATTTGGACGGAACTCCTATAATTCACCCCTCCACTTT
TRBV11-2	TRBJ1-2	13	NA	NA	CASSLGAADGYTF	TGTGCCAGCAGCTTAGGGGCAGCGGATGGCTACACCTTC
TRBV3-1/TRBV3-2	TRBJ1-5	14	NA	once	CASSQGGGMQPQHF	TGTGCCAGCAGCCAGGGGGGAGGAATGCAGCCCCAGCATTTT
TRBV7-9	TRBJ1-6	15	NA	few	CATPPGESYNSPLHF	TGTGCCACCCCCCCGGGGGAGTCCTATAATTCACCCCTCCACTTT
TRBV10-1	TRBJ1-2	13	NA	NA	CASSYSGTYGYTF	TGCGCCAGCAGCTACAGTGGGACTTATGGCTACACCTTC
TRBV12-3/TRBV12-4	TRBJ2-7	13	NA	NA	CASSLYLGGEQYF	TGTGCCAGCAGTTTGTACTTGGGGGGCGAGCAGTACTTC
TRBV7-2	TRBJ2-3	16	TRBD2	NA	CASSLLTTAGGDTQYF	TGTGCCAGCAGCCTCCTGACGACGGCGGGGGGAGATACGCAGTATTTT
TRBV24-1	TRBJ1-2	15	NA	NA	CATSDARTGRNGYTF	TGTGCCACCAGTGATGCGAGGACCGGCAGGAATGGCTACACCTTC
TRBV12-3/TRBV12-4	TRBJ1-2	13	NA	NA	CASSLRGNYGYTF	TGTGCCAGCAGTTTAAGGGGAAACTATGGCTACACCTTC
TRBV5-6	TRBJ1-1	15	NA	NA	CASSWGSAPNTEAFF	TGTGCCAGCAGCTGGGGATCCGCTCCGAACACTGAAGCTTTCTTT
TRBV2	TRBJ1-2	15	TRBD1	NA	CASSLGQGANYGYTF	TGTGCCAGCAGTCTCGGACAGGGGGCTAACTATGGCTACACCTTC
TRBV14	TRBJ2-7	13	NA	NA	CASSQRTLDEQYF	TGTGCCAGCAGCCAACGGACACTGGACGAGCAGTACTTC
TRBV3-1/TRBV3-2	TRBJ1-2	14	NA	NA	CASSYVRGVGGYTF	TGTGCCAGCAGCTACGTTCGGGGGGTAGGCGGCTACACCTTC
TRBV9	TRBJ2-7	16	TRBD1	NA	CASSVGGPGQGYEQYF	TGTGCCAGCAGCGTAGGGGGCCCGGGACAGGGGTACGAGCAGTACTTC
TRBV7-3	TRBJ2-3	21	TRBD2	NA	CASSLSPGLAGGHSSTDTQYF	TGTGCCAGCAGCTTAAGCCCGGGACTAGCGGGGGGGCACTCTAGCACAGATACGCAGTATTTT
TRBV10-3	TRBJ2-5	14	NA	NA	CAIRAGTSQETQYF	TGTGCCATCAGGGCCGGGACGTCGCAAGAGACCCAGTACTTC
TRBV11-3	TRBJ1-5	15	TRBD1	once	CASSLGGTDNQPQHF	TGTGCCAGCAGCTTAGGTGGGACAGACAATCAGCCCCAGCATTTT
TRBV9	TRBJ1-1	14	NA	NA	CASSVGTQNTEAFF	TGTGCCAGCAGCGTCGGGACACAGAACACTGAAGCTTTCTTT
TRBV5-6	TRBJ2-5	18	TRBD2	NA	CASTPGAASGGAWETQYF	TGTGCCAGCACCCCAGGCGCGGCTAGCGGGGGGGCGTGGGAGACCCAGTACTTC
TRBV11-2	TRBJ2-3	15	NA	NA	CASSPWTASTDTQYF	TGTGCCAGCAGCCCCTGGACAGCTAGCACAGATACGCAGTATTTT
TRBV2	TRBJ1-2	12	NA	NA	CASSPMGYGYTF	TGTGCCAGCAGCCCGATGGGATATGGCTACACCTTC
TRBV6-6	TRBJ1-3	12	NA	NA	CASSYSDGTIYF	TGTGCCAGCAGTTACTCGGATGGCACCATATATTTT
TRBV18	TRBJ1-1	16	NA	NA	CASSPNRGTVNTEAFF	TGTGCCAGCTCACCGAACCGCGGGACGGTGAACACTGAAGCTTTCTTT
TRBV28	TRBJ2-3	15	NA	once	CASSEGVLSTDTQYF	TGTGCCAGCAGTGAGGGGGTCCTAAGCACAGATACGCAGTATTTT
TRBV19	TRBJ1-1	16	TRBD1	NA	CASSIAGTGVGTEAFF	TGTGCCAGTAGTATAGCAGGGACAGGGGTGGGCACTGAAGCTTTCTTT